This T cell receptor (beta chain) was profiled in a study of OX40 agonist ivuxolimab in advanced cancers. Study as a whole: An agonistic anti-OX40 (CD134) antibody, ivuxolimab, was used to treat the patients. Every patient in dose escalation had hepatocellular carcinoma, melanoma, renal cell or head and neck cancer.

In germline, CDR1 is SGHVS, CDR2 FQNEAQ. The CDR3 is 14 amino acids. V dropped 0 bases and J dropped 8 bases, with 11 bases sitting between them. The protocol was immunoSEQ multiplex PCR, while the TCRdb copy is restricted to in-frame clones and leaves out a portion. The repertoire holds tens of thousands of clones, with roughly 90% as singletons. The sample was CD4+ or CD8+ T cells sorted from blood, taken in a trial of the OX40 agonist ivuxolimab. The chain couples TRBV7-8 to TRBJ2-1; no reliable D call. The sequence was collected from an adult with an advanced solid tumor such as melanoma, head and neck, liver or kidney cancer. This CDR3 reads CASSLAGFADEQFF. In nucleotides, the CDR3 is TGTGCCAGCAGCTTAGCAGGGTTTGCGGATGAGCAGTTCTTC.